The rows below give T cell receptor beta chains drawn from one sample of a study of spatial heterogeneity in lung cancer. TCRdb fed the 5' RACE reads into MiXCR, producing one record per CDR3 protein. The data show 43,000 or so distinct CDR3 sequences, 12% seen once. This sample comprised PBMCs, obtained at follow-up. These receptors came from a male donor with early-stage non-small cell lung cancer. CDR3s include the opening cysteine and the closing phenylalanine or tryptophan. A D gene is named only where the DNA matches it firmly. Only part of the rows carry a size: once, few, many, or a class if the clone is expanded.

length	J	V	D	size	DNA	CDR3
14	TRBJ1-1	TRBV6-6	.	few	TGTGCCAGCAGTTCTGCCCGTTTGGGGATCGAAGCTTTCTTT	CASSSARLGIEAFF
15	TRBJ2-3	TRBV7-3	TRBD2	many	TGTGCCAGCAGCACATTAGCGGGGGGCTCAGATACGCAGTATTTT	CASSTLAGGSDTQYF
18	TRBJ2-1	TRBV7-2	TRBD2	many	TGTGCCAGCAGCTCCAGAGGGCTTAGCGGGAAGGTCTACAATGAGCAGTTCTTC	CASSSRGLSGKVYNEQFF
16	TRBJ2-1	TRBV19	TRBD1	many	TGTGCCAGTAGTATAATCGGACAGGGGGCGTACAATGAGCAGTTCTTC	CASSIIGQGAYNEQFF
13	TRBJ1-1	TRBV30	.	.	TGTGCCTGGAGTGTACAACAGGGCACTGAAGCTTTCTTT	CAWSVQQGTEAFF
13	TRBJ1-5	TRBV28	.	.	TGTGCCAGCAGTTTAGCAGCCAATCAGCCCCAGCATTTT	CASSLAANQPQHF
15	TRBJ2-1	TRBV18	.	many	TGTGCCAGCTCACCAGGGGGAGCGGCCCGGAATGAGCAGTTCTTC	CASSPGGAARNEQFF
14	TRBJ2-1	TRBV7-2	.	.	TGTGCCGGAACTGGGGGACTTTCGTTTAATGAGCAGTTCTTC	CAGTGGLSFNEQFF
15	TRBJ1-1	TRBV28	.	few	TGTGCCAGCAGTCAAAACAGGGATTTCGACCCAGGAGCTTTCTTT	CASSQNRDFDPGAFF
16	TRBJ2-3	TRBV7-3	TRBD2	few	TGTGCCAGCAGCCCCGCCGGACTAGCGGGAACGGATACGCAGTATTTT	CASSPAGLAGTDTQYF
15	TRBJ1-4	TRBV27	.	few	TGTGCCAGCAGTTTATGGTCGGGAGAGGGTGAAAAACTGTTTTTT	CASSLWSGEGEKLFF
17	TRBJ2-7	TRBV7-9	TRBD2	.	TGTGCCAGCAGCCCCTGGGCTAGCGGGAGGGCCTCGTACGAGCAGTACTTC	CASSPWASGRASYEQYF
15	TRBJ2-3	TRBV10-3	TRBD2	few	TGTGCCATCAGTGGGACTAGCGGGGGCACAGATACGCAGTATTTT	CAISGTSGGTDTQYF
14	TRBJ1-2	TRBV11-2	.	few	TGTGCCAGCAGCTCCCCAGGGCGGAGGTATGGCTACACCTTC	CASSSPGRRYGYTF
14	TRBJ1-1	TRBV7-4	.	.	TGTGCCAGCAGCTCCCAAAGTAGGTATGGTGAAGCTTTCTTT	CASSSQSRYGEAFF
14	TRBJ2-5	TRBV10-2	TRBD1	many	TGCGCCACCGCCGGGACAGGGGATGGAGAGACCCAGTACTTC	CATAGTGDGETQYF
15	TRBJ2-3	TRBV20-1	TRBD2	few	TGCAGTGCTAGCCGAGGAGCGGGAGAAGGGGATACGCAGTATTTT	CSASRGAGEGDTQYF
16	TRBJ1-3	TRBV12-3/TRBV12-4	.	many	TGTGCCAGCAGCCCGTCTCTCCGGGTCTCTGGAAACACCATATATTTT	CASSPSLRVSGNTIYF
14	TRBJ1-3	TRBV3-1	.	few	TGTGCCAGCAGCCTAGGTCGTTCTGGAAACACCATATATTTT	CASSLGRSGNTIYF
14	TRBJ2-2	TRBV12-3/TRBV12-4	.	.	TGTGCCAGCAGTTTAGGGAACGCGGCCGGGGAGCTGTTTTTT	CASSLGNAAGELFF
15	TRBJ1-2	TRBV5-1	.	many	TGCGCCAGCAGCTCCACCCCGACAGTTAACTATGGCTACACCTTC	CASSSTPTVNYGYTF
12	TRBJ2-7	TRBV18	.	.	TGTGCCAGCTCGCAGACAGAGTACGAGCAGTACTTC	CASSQTEYEQYF
13	TRBJ2-3	TRBV20-1	.	.	TGCAGTCGGGTGGGCCCAACCACAGATACGCAGTATTTT	CSRVGPTTDTQYF
16	TRBJ2-1	TRBV6-2/TRBV6-3	TRBD2	many	TGTGCCAGCAGTTACACCCCGGGACTAGCGTCTGATGAGCAGTTCTTC	CASSYTPGLASDEQFF
14	TRBJ2-1	TRBV3-1	.	many	TGTGCCAGCAAAGGGAGCTTAATTGAGGGTGAGCAGTTCTTC	CASKGSLIEGEQFF
18	TRBJ2-7	TRBV21-1	.	.	TGTGCCAGCGCGCGGGGCCAGAGTACTAGCGGGTCCTCCTACGAGCAGTACTTC	CASARGQSTSGSSYEQYF
16	TRBJ1-4	TRBV20-1	TRBD1	many	TGCAGTGCCAAAGATACAGGGGGAGTGACTAATGAAAAACTGTTTTTT	CSAKDTGGVTNEKLFF
13	TRBJ1-1	TRBV27	.	few	TGTGCCAGCAGTTTATTCGGGGAGACTGAAGCTTTCTTT	CASSLFGETEAFF
13	TRBJ2-1	TRBV12-3/TRBV12-4	.	many	TGTGCCAGCAGTGACGGGCCTGCCGGTGAGCAGTTCTTC	CASSDGPAGEQFF
14	TRBJ2-7	TRBV5-1	TRBD1	many	TGCGCCAGCAGCTTGCAGGGGGCGGCCTACGAGCAGTACTTC	CASSLQGAAYEQYF
16	TRBJ2-5	TRBV5-1	.	.	TGCGCCAGCAGCCCTGGTGTGGGAGTAGCGCAGGAGACCCAGTACTTC	CASSPGVGVAQETQYF
15	TRBJ2-5	TRBV20-1	.	many	TGCAGTGCTCCCCAGCCCGGACGAGATCAAGAGACCCAGTACTTC	CSAPQPGRDQETQYF
12	TRBJ1-5	TRBV20-1	.	.	TGCAGTGCCCTGTCGGGGAATCAGCCCCAGCATTTT	CSALSGNQPQHF
12	TRBJ2-7	TRBV12-3/TRBV12-4	.	few	TGTGCCAGCAAAGGGGCCGTTTACGAGCAGTACTTC	CASKGAVYEQYF
14	TRBJ2-7	TRBV7-2	.	many	TGTGCCAGCAGCTTCCAGGGGTCAGGAGGCGAGCAGTACTTC	CASSFQGSGGEQYF
14	TRBJ2-3	TRBV12-3/TRBV12-4	TRBD1	.	TGTGCCAGCAGTTTTATTCAGGGGGCGGATACGCAGTATTTT	CASSFIQGADTQYF
15	TRBJ1-4	TRBV5-1	.	many	TGCGCCAGCAGCCCCGCGGCCCCGGAGAAGGAAAAACTGTTTTTT	CASSPAAPEKEKLFF
11	TRBJ2-5	TRBV7-9	.	few	TGTGCCAGCAGCAACCAAGAGACCCAGTACTTC	CASSNQETQYF
15	TRBJ2-7	TRBV6-5	TRBD1	many	TGTGCCAGCAGTTATCAATCCGGGACAGCCTACGAGCAGTACTTC	CASSYQSGTAYEQYF
14	TRBJ2-4	TRBV27	.	many	TGTGCCAGCAGCCCCAGGGAAGCCAAAAACATTCAGTACTTC	CASSPREAKNIQYF
15	TRBJ2-3	TRBV6-2/TRBV6-3	TRBD2	few	TGTGCCAGCAGTTACGTAGCGGGGGCAACCGGAACGCAGTATTTT	CASSYVAGATGTQYF
14	TRBJ2-5	TRBV5-1	.	many	TGCGCCAGCAGCTTGGATCCCGGGAAAGAGACCCAGTACTTC	CASSLDPGKETQYF
16	TRBJ2-3	TRBV6-2/TRBV6-3	TRBD2	many	TGTGCCAGCAGAACCCGGACTAGCGGGAATGGAGATACGCAGTATTTT	CASRTRTSGNGDTQYF
14	TRBJ1-2	TRBV28	.	many	TGTGCCAGCAGTTTACTTTCAGTGAACTATGGCTACACCTTC	CASSLLSVNYGYTF
14	TRBJ2-7	TRBV20-1	TRBD2	.	TGCAGTGCCAGGACTAGCGGCACTCCCTACGAGCAGTACTTC	CSARTSGTPYEQYF
14	TRBJ2-3	TRBV4-1	.	few	TGCGCCAGCAGCACGTGGGAGAGCACAGATACGCAGTATTTT	CASSTWESTDTQYF
15	TRBJ2-2	TRBV2	.	many	TGTGCCAGCAGTGAAGTGAGACATAACACCGGGGAGCTGTTTTTT	CASSEVRHNTGELFF